This T cell receptor (beta chain) stems from a study of beta chain features in type 1 diabetes (dated by TCRdb to 2017 to 2018). Background on the whole study: Mean age, gender distribution, total cell number and subset yield did not differ between patients and healthy donors. A total of roughly 98,000,000 sorted cells were examined across all samples, and a strong correlation was observed between cell number per subset and RNA yield. In the study, recently diagnosed type 1 diabetes patients and matched healthy donors were compared on the TCRB repertoires of their sorted circulating CD4+ T cell subsets. Naive and central memory subsets were obtained from all 30 or so donors, but regulatory and stem cell-like memory subsets were isolated from only 8 patients and roughly eight healthy donors.

The High Capacity cDNA Reverse Transcription Kit was used to reverse transcribe all of the isolated RNA, meaning that expressed TCRB transcripts were what got sequenced. Deep immunoSEQ sequencing was applied to naive, central memory and regulatory T cell samples, giving an average of about 3.6 million total reads per sample. Sorted cells were lysed in RLT buffer and RNA was extracted with DNase-treated RNeasy Micro or Mini kits, depending on cell number. Each cell subset was processed on its own to prevent cross-contamination, while patient and healthy donor samples were processed together. The immunoSEQ multiplex PCR was used to amplify TCRB sequences from cDNA, generating 87-bp fragments that spanned the CDR3 region. The amplicons were sequenced using the Illumina HiSeq platform. Concerning the study's data processing: PCR bias was computationally corrected using synthetic template baselines, reads within Hamming distance 2 were collapsed, and singletons that could not be merged were discarded. Reads were aligned against IMGT to assign V, D and J genes, CDR3 length and insertions or deletions at six rearrangement sites. Clonotype counts were normalized to sorted cell number within each subset before computing true diversity and Gini coefficients with the tcR R package. The overlap coefficient, calculated on TCRB nucleotide sequences, was used to measure repertoire sharing. Out-of-frame TCRB sequences from naive cells were analyzed as a proxy for the pre-selection repertoire. What TCRdb holds here is the immuneACCESS table cut down to in-frame rearrangements. Part of the clones is not present; checked against another copy, under half of the missing clones reflect an unresolved V gene, and the others are unexplained. V and J calls and clone size follow that table, whereas D and trimming were derived from the DNA. This sample is represented by about 300,000 clones; 13% of them were singletons. Of the sample, 0.015% is held by the ten largest clones.

Each donor gave one peripheral blood draw, roughly 120 mL on average, collected into heparinised tubes. Using a panel that included CD45RO, CCR7, CD25, CD127, CD95 and CD27, naive, central memory, regulatory and stem cell-like memory CD4+ T cells were sorted on a BD FACSAria II. Every sorted population had a purity above 95%. Right away, PBMCs were isolated by Lymphoprep density gradient centrifugation and were stained directly, with no culture step. Samples were stained and sorted in pairs, with one healthy donor and one patient per experiment, so that batch effects were minimized. V is cut back by 1 base and J by 6 bases, with 6 bases in the junction unmatched. Per the germline V gene, SGHDT is the CDR1 and YYEEEE is the CDR2. The CDR3 covers 15 residues, taking in both the cysteine and the phenylalanine. Solely the CDR3 DNA is kept, with 45 bases framed from the first base. Summary of the overall study and its limitations: Naive, central memory and regulatory TCRB repertoires appeared to be more alike among patients than among healthy donors. In all four CD4+ subsets, TCRB CDR3 length was moderately but significantly shorter in type 1 diabetes patients. Because cDNA rather than genomic DNA was sequenced, highly expressing activated cells could have been over-represented, although no difference in activation and CD3 levels was found between groups. Shorter templates might have been favored by PCR, but patient and control samples were amplified and corrected together, so both groups would have been affected equally by any skew. Because small numbers of individuals were included in the HLA sub-analyses, any influence of HLA type on TCRB rearrangement was left unresolved. Patients with type 1 diabetes made fewer insertions and deleted more nucleotides at VDJ recombination sites, implying thymic rearrangement abnormalities.

This clone has a handful of counts. What this receptor recognizes is not known. No much larger clonotype is one base removed from it; base qualities were not supplied. This sequence uses TRBV5-6 and TRBJ2-3; the junction holds 9 bases that match TRBD2. The sample comprised naive CD4+ T cells from blood. The cell subset or site label on this specimen signifies: true naive CD4+ T cells. This TCR was recovered from a young woman with type 1 diabetes. For the CDR3, the sequence is CASSLILAGMDTQYF. The DNA reads as follows: TGTGCCAGCAGCTTGATACTAGCGGGCATGGATACGCAGTATTTT.